This T cell receptor (beta chain) is from a study of blood T cell repertoires in COVID-19. On the study more broadly: The study drew acute and convalescent COVID-19 samples from the United States, Italy and Spain. Sample material is recorded as cDNA or gDNA derived from T cells, B-cell-depleted T cells, or PBMCs.

The study recruited people aged roughly 18 to 95 years across 24 US areas. Researchers sorted participants into cohorts using their self-reported clinical history. There are 14 residues in the CDR3. V shed 2 bases and J 7 bases; nucleotides not matched to a gene: 4. Germline V gene data show CDR1 as SNHLY and CDR2 as FYNNEI. Using immunoSEQ multiplex PCR, the repertoire was profiled, and TCRdb retains in-frame clones only, with some absent. This table has about 220,000 clones, roughly 88% appearing once. The sample was PBMCs or T cells enriched from blood (not recorded which). The genes are TRBV2 and TRBJ1-5; 8 bases agree with TRBD1. This clonotype originated in a woman in her forties or fifties with acute COVID-19. The CDR3 nucleotides read TGTGCCAGCAGTGAAAACAGGGGGTCACAGCCCCAGCATTTT. Its protein product is CASSENRGSQPQHF.